Below, 17 T cell receptor beta chains from the same sample are listed, as sequenced in a study of blood T cell repertoires in COVID-19. TCRdb keeps only in-frame clones here, not all; method: immunoSEQ multiplex PCR. The sample gives some 40,000 clones, roughly 84% of which show up once; roughly a third is in the top ten. Sequenced material: peripheral blood. Every receptor here comes from a man between 65 and 85 years old with active COVID-19.

This chain joins TRBV24-1 and TRBJ2-7, with D possibly TRBD2 on 5 matching bases. Germline V CDR1 and CDR2: KGHDR, SFDVKD. The CDR3 runs to 13 residues. V shed 4 bases and J shed 7 bases, with 13 bases lying between them. CDR3 coding DNA: TGTGCCACCAGTGAACCCGGACGGAGGGAGCAGTACTTC. It codes for CATSEPGRREQYF.

V usage is TRBV6-6 and J usage is TRBJ1-5; a weak D match, TRBD1 (6 bases). The CDR3 totals 17 residues. V shed 5 bases and J shed 0 bases, with 17 bases lying between them. Germline loops: CDR1 MNHNY, CDR2 SVGAGI (reference sequence). This chain's CDR3 is CASSPRRGWDSNQPQHF. The CDR3 bases are TGTGCCAGCAGTCCCCGCAGGGGCTGGGATAGCAATCAGCCCCAGCATTTT.

The V gene is TRBV28, the J gene TRBJ2-5, with TRBD2 matching over 7 bases. The CDR3 is 14 amino acids. Trimming cost V 5 bases and J 2 bases; bases outside gene matches: 5. Germline-derived CDR1 and CDR2 are MDHEN and SYDVKM. The CDR3 loop reads CASSPLAEQETQYF. CDR3 DNA: TGTGCCAGCAGTCCGCTAGCGGAACAAGAGACCCAGTACTTC.

The rearrangement joins TRBV18 to TRBJ2-3, with D perhaps TRBD2 (6 bases). CDR3 size: 15 residues. Per the germline V gene, CDR1 is KGHSH and CDR2 is LQKENI. Trimming shortened V by 3 bases and J by 0 bases, and 10 bases separated the two germline ends. CDR3 region: CASSPLARSTDTQYF. The CDR3 DNA sequence: TGTGCCAGCTCACCCCTAGCGAGAAGCACAGATACGCAGTATTTT.

The rearrangement joins TRBV23-1 to TRBJ2-7; 8 positions agree with TRBD1. TRBV23-1 is marked as an open reading frame, function uncertain. CDR3 size: 17 residues. V shed 6 bases and J 1 base; nucleotides not matched to a gene: 14. The DNA for the CDR3 is TGCGCCAGCAGCCAACCCCTGTCACAGGGGGTTTCCTACGAGCAGTACTTC. Residues: CASSQPLSQGVSYEQYF.

The chain uses TRBV14 and TRBJ1-1; D gene unclear. The germline V gene has CDR1 SGHDN and CDR2 FVKESK. V was cut by 2 bases and J by 1 base, with 5 bases left in between. The CDR3 is made up of 13 amino acids. The CDR3 is CASSQFKNTEAFF. DNA for the CDR3: TGTGCCAGCAGCCAATTTAAGAACACTGAAGCTTTCTTT.

V gene TRBV28 combines with J gene TRBJ2-7, with 8 bases identical to TRBD1. The V segment lost 5 bases and the J segment 4 bases; nucleotides outside the gene matches: 10. Germline CDR1 MDHEN, CDR2 SYDVKM. The CDR3 sequence is 15 residues long. CDR3: CASSTTGTGGYEQYF. CDR3 DNA: TGTGCCAGCAGTACAACCGGGACAGGAGGGTACGAGCAGTACTTC.

The chain uses TRBV9 and TRBJ2-1, with 8 bases identical to TRBD2. The V and J ends lost 0 bases and 4 bases, in that order; junction bases with no gene match: 3. The CDR3 contains 15 residues. Germline values: CDR1 SGDLS, CDR2 YYNGEE. This CDR3 reads CASSVVSGSYNEQFF. The CDR3 DNA follows: TGTGCCAGCAGCGTAGTAAGCGGGAGTTACAATGAGCAGTTCTTC.

The J gene is TRBJ2-5, the V gene TRBV5-5, with TRBD2 identical over 9 bases. Germline V gives CDR1 SGHKS, CDR2 YYEKEE (reference sequence). Trimming cost V 4 bases and J 2 bases; bases outside gene matches: 6. The CDR3 extends over 15 amino acids. CDR3: CASSPLAGSQETQYF. DNA of the CDR3: TGTGCCAGCAGCCCCCTAGCGGGGAGTCAAGAGACCCAGTACTTC.

This rearrangement joins TRBV15 to TRBJ2-7; TRBD1 aligns across 7 bases. The trim removed 2 bases at V and 2 bases at J, leaving 6 bases unmatched. The germline gives CDR1 LNHNV, CDR2 YYDKDF (reference sequence). The CDR3 consists of 15 residues. CDR3 region: CATSRQGVLAYEQYF. The CDR3 nucleotides read TGTGCCACCAGCAGACAGGGGGTTCTAGCCTACGAGCAGTACTTC. The full variable domain, with the rest looked up from reference TRBV15 and TRBJ2-7, is DAMVIQNPRYQVTQFGKPVTLSCSQTLNHNVMYWYQQKSSQAPKLLFHYYDKDFNNEADTPDNFQSRRPNTSFCFLDIRSPGLGDTAMYLCATSRQGVLAYEQYFGPGTRLTVT.

V usage is TRBV27 and J usage is TRBJ1-2; D uncertain. Germline loops: CDR1 MNHEY, CDR2 SMNVEV (reference sequence). Trimming removed 5 bases from V and 2 bases from J, with 24 bases in between. This CDR3 region has 18 residues. CDR3 sequence (DNA): TGTGCCAGCAGTCCCCAACCCTACTTGGTCCGTGCCAACTATGGCTACACCTTC. It specifies CASSPQPYLVRANYGYTF.

V gene TRBV28 combines with J gene TRBJ2-7; TRBD2 aligns across 11 bases. The V gene's germline CDR1 is MDHEN and CDR2 SYDVKM. Germline trimming cut 5 bases from V and 5 bases from J; bases unmatched to any gene: 14. CDR3 size: 17 residues. CDR3 residues: CASSPSRLAGSRDEQYF. DNA for the CDR3: TGTGCCAGCAGTCCCTCCCGACTAGCGGGAAGCAGGGACGAGCAGTACTTC.

The V gene is TRBV7-3, the J gene TRBJ1-3; D possibly corresponds to TRBD1 (5 bases). In germline, CDR1 is SGHTA, CDR2 FQGTGA. This CDR3 spans 16 amino acids. The germline V and J ends were trimmed by 7 bases and 10 bases, with 26 bases remaining between them. Written as DNA, the CDR3 is TGTGCCAGCACCCTAAGGCGGAACAGGAGTCGTCGTACCATATATTTT. Translated, it gives CASTLRRNRSRRTIYF.

This chain links TRBV5-1 with TRBJ2-7; 8 bases map to TRBD1. Germline CDR1 and CDR2: SGHRS and YFSETQ. The CDR3 loop spans 15 amino acids. The V gene end was trimmed by 0 bases and the J gene end by 7 bases; junction bases not matched to a gene: 9. The CDR3 DNA reads as TGCGCCAGCAGCTTGGAGGGGACAGGCGGCAGGGAGCAGTACTTC. It encodes CASSLEGTGGREQYF. The full variable domain, rest sourced from reference TRBV5-1 and TRBJ2-7, is KAGVTQTPRYLIKTRGQQVTLSCSPISGHRSVSWYQQTPGQGLQFLFEYFSETQRNKGNFPGRFSGRQFSNSRSEMNVSTLELGDSALYLCASSLEGTGGREQYFGPGTRLTVT.

About this clone: One end of the junction varies from germline; a read error may be responsible. The chain recombines TRBV7-9 with TRBJ1-3; D perhaps matches TRBD1 (5 bases). The V gene's germline CDR1 is SEHNR and CDR2 FQNEAQ (reference sequence). This CDR3 region has 15 residues. The CDR3, as DNA: TGTGCCAGCAGCTTAGCCCGGGACTCTCGAAACACCATATATTTT. Its protein is CASSLARDSRNTIYF. The variable domain in full, with the rest retrieved from reference TRBV7-9 and TRBJ1-3, is DTGVSQNPRHKITKRGQNVTFRCDPISEHNRLYWYRQTLGQGPEFLTYFQNEAQLEKSRLLSDRFSAERPKGSFSTLEIQRTEQGDSAMYLCASSLARDSRNTIYFGEGSWLTVV.

This chain uses TRBV18 with TRBJ2-2; D perhaps matches TRBD2 (6 bases). The CDR3 is 16 amino acids. From germline, CDR1 is KGHSH and CDR2 LQKENI. V was clipped by 6 bases and J by 1 base, with 15 bases between them. The CDR3 nucleotides are TGTGCCAGCTCCCTCACCGGGACTCAGAACACCGGGGAGCTGTTTTTT. Protein sequence: CASSLTGTQNTGELFF.

The chain recombines TRBV28 with TRBJ2-3, with D perhaps matching TRBD1 (6 bases). Trimming removed 5 bases at V and 0 bases at J, with 12 bases between. The germline V gene has CDR1 MDHEN and CDR2 SYDVKM. There are 15 residues in the CDR3. The CDR3 is CASSRGRGSTDTQYF. CDR3 nucleotide sequence: TGTGCCAGCAGTCGCGGCAGGGGCAGCACAGATACGCAGTATTTT.